The 16 T cell receptor beta chains below come from one sample, sequenced in a study of blood T cell repertoires in COVID-19 (dated by TCRdb to 2018 to 2020). The receptor library was made with the immunoSEQ multiplex PCR assay. What TCRdb holds here is the immuneACCESS table cut down to in-frame rearrangements. Part of the clones is not present; checked against another copy, under half of the missing clones reflect an unresolved V gene, and the others are unexplained. Present in this sample are about 110,000 clones, around 83% of which were seen just once. The top ten hold less than 1.5% of the sample. Sequencing was done on a sample of peripheral blood. These TCRs come from a man aged 35 to 55 with acute or convalescent COVID-19.

The chain is built from TRBV5-1 and TRBJ1-4; 11 bases align to TRBD1. The CDR3 spans 16 residues. Per germline, CDR1 SGHRS and CDR2 YFSETQ. V was clipped by 4 bases and J by 8 bases; unmatched bases: 10. As DNA, the CDR3 is TGCGCCAGCAGCCTATCAGCCGGGACAGGGGGGGAAAAACTGTTTTTT. It specifies CASSLSAGTGGEKLFF.

V is TRBV6-2 or TRBV6-3 and J is TRBJ2-5; 8 bases map to TRBD1. J was trimmed by 2 bases and V by 4 bases; bases with no gene match: 6. The germline gives CDR1 MNHEY, CDR2 SVGEGT. This CDR3 has 15 residues. The chain's CDR3 is CASSSYRGRQETQYF. The CDR3 DNA sequence: TGTGCCAGCAGTTCCTACAGGGGGAGACAAGAGACCCAGTACTTC.

The chain is built from TRBV11-3 and TRBJ2-2; 7 bases map to TRBD1. Germline CDR1 is SGHNT and CDR2 is YENEEA. The CDR3 runs 14 residues. The J segment lost 5 bases and the V segment lost 5 bases, leaving 5 bases of the junction unmatched. The CDR3 nucleotides read TGTGCCAGCAGCAAAACCAGGGGGACCGGGGAGCTGTTTTTT. Its protein is CASSKTRGTGELFF. The whole variable domain, filled in from reference TRBV11-3 and TRBJ2-2, reads EAGVVQSPRYKIIEKKQPVAFWCNPISGHNTLYWYLQNLGQGPELLIRYENEEAVDDSQLPKDRFSAERLKGVDSTLKIQPAELGDSAVYLCASSKTRGTGELFFGEGSRLTVL.

Only one count was recorded for this clone. The chain's CDR3 is CASSPWGGALETQYF. In nucleotides, the CDR3 is TGTGCCAGCAGTCCCTGGGGCGGGGCTTTGGAGACCCAGTACTTC. The gene calls are TRBV6-2 or TRBV6-3 and TRBJ2-5; possible D gene TRBD2, 6 bases. The V and J ends lost 5 bases and 5 bases respectively, with 18 bases between them. This CDR3 is 15 amino acids long. Germline CDR1 and CDR2: MNHEY and SVGEGT.

The chain has TRBV28 and TRBJ2-3, with 12 bases identical to TRBD2. With V trimmed by 5 bases and J by 5 bases, 5 bases remained unmatched. Germline assignment: CDR1 MDHEN and CDR2 SYDVKM. The CDR3 runs to 15 residues. CDR3 nucleotides: TGTGCCAGCAGTCTAGCGGGAGGGCCCATAGATACGCAGTATTTT. Residues: CASSLAGGPIDTQYF.

The gene calls are TRBV6-5 and TRBJ1-5; D gene uncertain. V lost 0 bases to trimming and J lost 8 bases, with 8 bases between them. There are 13 residues in the CDR3. In germline, CDR1 is MNHEY, CDR2 SVGAGI. CDR3 loop: CASSYSAGEPQHF. CDR3 nucleotide sequence: TGTGCCAGCAGTTACTCGGCAGGTGAGCCCCAGCATTTT.

The rearrangement links TRBV28 to TRBJ2-7; D uncertain. Germline CDR1 MDHEN, CDR2 SYDVKM. The CDR3 totals 12 residues. V lost 6 bases, J lost 1 base, and 7 bases lay in between. The CDR3 DNA reads as TGTGCCAGCAGGAGAGGATCCTACGAGCAGTACTTC. Translating gives CASRRGSYEQYF.

J is TRBJ2-1 and V is TRBV19; 13 bases match TRBD2. Germline-derived CDR1 and CDR2 are LNHDA and SQIVND (reference sequence). V shed 5 bases, J shed 7 bases, and the junction held 5 bases outside the gene matches. This CDR3 spans 15 amino acids. DNA of the CDR3: TGTGCCAGTAGTCCTCGGACTAGCGGGAGTAATGAGCAGTTCTTC. Translating gives CASSPRTSGSNEQFF.

The genes are TRBV6-2 or TRBV6-3 and TRBJ2-3; 8 positions agree with TRBD2. This CDR3 has 16 amino acids. CDR1 is MNHEY and CDR2 is SVGEGT in the germline V gene. Germline trimming cut 2 bases from V and 4 bases from J; bases unmatched to any gene: 8. This CDR3 reads CASSYEGAGVADTQYF. DNA for the CDR3: TGTGCCAGCAGTTACGAGGGAGCGGGGGTGGCAGATACGCAGTATTTT.

There are a few counts of this clone. This sequence joins TRBV7-2 and TRBJ2-2, with 8 bases fitting TRBD1. V gave up 5 bases and J gave up 4 bases; unmatched junction bases: 6. Germline assignment: CDR1 SGHTA and CDR2 FQGNSA. The CDR3 totals 15 residues. The CDR3 loop is CASSLTGATTGELFF. Written as DNA, the CDR3 is TGTGCCAGCAGCCTGACAGGGGCGACCACCGGGGAGCTGTTTTTT.

J is TRBJ2-7 and V is TRBV30; 7 nucleotides line up with TRBD1. Germline V gene lookup returns CDR1 GTSNPN and CDR2 SVGIG (reference sequence). With V trimmed by 6 bases and J by 2 bases, 4 bases remained unmatched. The CDR3 runs 12 residues. The CDR3 DNA sequence: TGTGCCTGTCGGGACAGAACCTACGAGCAGTACTTC. Amino acid sequence: CACRDRTYEQYF. Full variable domain (missing parts from reference TRBV30 and TRBJ2-7): SQTIHQWPATLVQPVGSPLSLECTVEGTSNPNLYWYRQAAGRGLQLLFYSVGIGQISSEVPQNLSASRPQDRQFILSSKKLLLSDSGFYLCACRDRTYEQYFGPGTRLTVT.

J is TRBJ2-3 and V is TRBV30, with 8 positions matching TRBD1. V lost 3 bases, J lost 8 bases, and 13 bases stayed unmatched. The CDR3 has 15 amino acids. The germline V gene encodes CDR1 GTSNPN and CDR2 SVGIG (reference sequence). The CDR3 is CAWSLRDRTIGTQYF. The CDR3 DNA sequence: TGTGCCTGGAGCCTTCGGGACAGGACGATAGGTACGCAGTATTTT.

This clone was seen a handful of times. V gene TRBV7-6 combines with J gene TRBJ2-3; D may be TRBD2 (6 bases). The CDR3 is 15 residues long. V lost 5 bases to trimming and J lost 6 bases, with 18 bases between them. Germline V gene sequence: CDR1 SGHVS, CDR2 FNYEAQ. The CDR3 coding sequence is TGTGCCAGCAGCGGGGGGTGGTCGAACTCCGATACGCAGTATTTT. Protein sequence: CASSGGWSNSDTQYF.

The chain carries TRBV7-2 and TRBJ1-1, with 10 bases identical to TRBD1. The CDR3 has 17 residues. V lost 0 bases and J lost 6; bases outside the gene matches: 10. The germline gives CDR1 SGHTA, CDR2 FQGNSA. This chain's CDR3 is CASSLATTTGTGAEAFF. DNA of the CDR3: TGTGCCAGCAGCTTAGCAACCACTACGGGGACAGGGGCTGAAGCTTTCTTT.

The CDR3: CASSLDLVAMEQYF. The CDR3 coding sequence is TGTGCCAGCAGCTTAGATCTGGTAGCGATGGAGCAGTACTTC. This chain uses TRBV11-2 with TRBJ2-7, with D tentatively TRBD2 (5 bases). V lost 0 bases and J 7 bases, leaving 13 bases between the germline ends. There are 14 residues in the CDR3. Germline CDR1 and CDR2: SGHAT and FQNNGV.

The CDR3 nucleotides are TGTGCCAGCAGCCCTGGCGGGGGCCTTCCCTACGAGCAGTACTTC. Amino acid sequence: CASSPGGGLPYEQYF. V gene TRBV7-2 combines with J gene TRBJ2-7; possible D gene TRBD2, 7 bases. The V gene's germline CDR1 is SGHTA and CDR2 FQGNSA. V was trimmed by 5 bases and J by 2 bases, leaving 16 bases between them. The CDR3 has 15 amino acids.